A single sample gave rise to the 27 T cell receptor beta chains below, sequenced in a study of T cell responses to AZD1222 COVID-19 vaccine. Method: immunoSEQ multiplex PCR; TCRdb's copy keeps in-frame clones and lacks some. The data show about 100,000 clones, approximately 87% seen once. Source: peripheral blood, taken on day 0 of AZD1222 vaccination. Receptors originate from an adult in good health.

The gene calls are TRBV27 and TRBJ2-7, with D possibly TRBD2 on 5 matching bases. The germline V gene encodes CDR1 MNHEY and CDR2 SMNVEV (reference sequence). The CDR3 consists of 16 residues. Trimming removed 2 bases from V and 2 bases from J, with 16 bases in between. The DNA of the CDR3 is TGTGCCAGCAGTTTAGAGGGAGCCCATATTGCCTACGAGCAGTACTTC. Translating it yields CASSLEGAHIAYEQYF.

Here the CDR3 reads CASSLGWQPQHF. The CDR3 DNA is TGTGCCAGCAGTTTAGGTTGGCAGCCCCAGCATTTT. The chain employs TRBV12-3 or TRBV12-4 and TRBJ1-5; unclear D gene. V lost 1 base and J 7 bases, leaving 5 bases between the germline ends. The CDR3 loop spans 12 amino acids.

A few counts support this clone. The rearrangement links TRBV6-5 to TRBJ2-7, with D perhaps being TRBD1 or TRBD2 (5 bases each). This CDR3 has 16 residues. Germline assignment: CDR1 MNHEY and CDR2 SVGAGI. Trimming took 2 bases from V and 5 from J, leaving 19 bases between them. The CDR3 spells CASSYNQAGLGDEQYF. The CDR3 nucleotides are TGTGCCAGCAGTTACAACCAAGCAGGGTTGGGGGACGAGCAGTACTTC.

The chain employs TRBV19 and TRBJ1-2; the D is unclear. Germline V lookup: CDR1 LNHDA, CDR2 SQIVND (reference sequence). V shed 1 base and J shed 8 bases, with 5 bases lying between them. The CDR3 length is 11 residues. The CDR3 nucleotides are TGTGCCAGTAGTATAGTCGGCGGCTACACCTTC. Protein sequence: CASSIVGGYTF.

This rearrangement joins TRBV18 to TRBJ2-3, with no clear D. From germline, CDR1 is KGHSH and CDR2 LQKENI. The germline V and J ends were trimmed by 3 bases and 9 bases, with 10 bases remaining between them. CDR3 length: 12 residues. In DNA, the CDR3 is TGTGCCAGCTCACCTAGCCTCCCGACGCAGTATTTT. Translated: CASSPSLPTQYF.

This clone was recorded only once. V gene TRBV6-6 combines with J gene TRBJ1-3; possible D gene TRBD1, 5 bases. Trimming removed 0 bases from V and 2 bases from J, with 8 bases in between. The CDR3 covers 15 residues. CDR1 and CDR2 (germline): MNHNY, SVGAGI (reference sequence). The CDR3 reads CASSYSTRAGNTIYF. CDR3 DNA: TGTGCCAGCAGTTACTCGACCAGGGCTGGAAACACCATATATTTT.

This rearrangement joins TRBV3-1 (or the pseudogene TRBV3-2) to TRBJ1-6; 9 positions agree with TRBD1. This CDR3 spans 16 amino acids. The V gene end was trimmed by 2 bases and the J gene end by 6 bases; junction bases not matched to a gene: 5. Germline V gives CDR1 LGHDT, CDR2 YNNKEL (reference sequence). The CDR3 DNA reads TGTGCCAGCAGCCAATCGCGGACAGGGGCTAATTCACCCCTCCACTTT. This codes for CASSQSRTGANSPLHF.

This clone has just one count. This chain uses TRBV6-5 with TRBJ1-5; D is possibly TRBD1 (5 bases). Trimming pared 4 bases from V and 3 bases from J, leaving 16 bases between. The CDR3 has 16 amino acids. Germline values: CDR1 MNHEY, CDR2 SVGAGI. This CDR3 is CASSSGTHPFNQPQHF. As DNA, the CDR3 is TGTGCCAGCAGTTCCGGGACTCACCCCTTCAATCAGCCCCAGCATTTT.

This clone was picked up a small number of times. The V and J genes are TRBV2 and TRBJ2-1, with TRBD2 matching 9 bases. The ends lost 3 bases at V and 0 bases at J; junction bases unmatched: 3. From germline, CDR1 is SNHLY and CDR2 FYNNEI. The CDR3 loop spans 16 amino acids. The CDR3 nucleotides read TGTGCCAGCAGTGATATGCGGGGGGGCTCCTACAATGAGCAGTTCTTC. Translating it yields CASSDMRGGSYNEQFF.

The J gene is TRBJ1-2, the V gene TRBV9; 8 bases line up with TRBD1. The germline V gene encodes CDR1 SGDLS and CDR2 YYNGEE. The trim removed 3 bases at V and 7 bases at J, leaving 8 bases unmatched. The length of the CDR3 is 14 residues. The CDR3 sequence is CASSARQGYLGYTF. For the CDR3, the DNA is TGTGCCAGCAGCGCCCGACAGGGGTATCTTGGCTACACCTTC.

The CDR3 here is CASSVSGTGSKKLFF. The CDR3 DNA reads TGTGCCAGTAGTGTATCCGGGACGGGAAGTAAAAAACTGTTTTTT. This rearrangement joins TRBV19 to TRBJ1-4, with D perhaps TRBD1 (5 bases). V lost 5 bases, J lost 9 bases, and 19 bases lay in between. Germline V CDR1 and CDR2: LNHDA, SQIVND (reference sequence). The CDR3 runs to 15 residues.

This chain uses TRBV5-4 with TRBJ2-5; 9 bases align to TRBD2. After removal of 3 bases from V and 3 bases from J, the junction contained 9 bases not matched to a gene. Germline CDR1 and CDR2: SGHNT and YYREEE (reference sequence). CDR3 length: 16 amino acids. CDR3: CASSSRAGGLEETQYF. In DNA, the CDR3 is TGTGCCAGCAGCTCCAGGGCGGGGGGGTTGGAAGAGACCCAGTACTTC. The full variable domain, rest sourced from reference TRBV5-4 and TRBJ2-5, is ETGVTQSPTHLIKTRGQQVTLRCSSQSGHNTVSWYQQALGQGPQFIFQYYREEENGRGNFPPRFSGLQFPNYSSELNVNALELDDSALYLCASSSRAGGLEETQYFGPGTRLLVL.

The chain links TRBV7-9 to TRBJ1-1, with D tentatively TRBD1 (5 bases). Trimming pared 5 bases from V and 4 bases from J, leaving 11 bases between. The CDR3 runs 13 residues. Germline-derived CDR1 and CDR2 are SEHNR and FQNEAQ (reference sequence). The CDR3 coding sequence is TGTGCCAGCAGCCTAACCAGGGCCACTGAAGCTTTCTTT. Translating it yields CASSLTRATEAFF.

The chain has TRBV6-5 and TRBJ1-2; the D is unclear. Germline CDR1 and CDR2: MNHEY and SVGAGI. This CDR3 contains 14 residues. V was shortened by 10 bases and J by 4 bases, with 19 bases between the two germline ends. The CDR3 reads CATRKAGTPYGYTF. The DNA for the CDR3 is TGTGCCACTAGGAAGGCAGGAACCCCCTATGGCTACACCTTC.

The chain employs TRBV7-7 and TRBJ2-2; D perhaps matches TRBD2 (6 bases). The CDR3 spans 15 residues. Germline V gene sequence: CDR1 SSHAT, CDR2 FNYEAQ (reference sequence). V lost 4 bases and J lost 3, with 12 bases in between. This CDR3 is CASSSAGRHTGELFF. The CDR3 DNA is TGTGCCAGCAGCTCAGCAGGGAGGCACACCGGGGAGCTGTTTTTT.

The V gene is TRBV28, the J gene TRBJ1-1; weak D call: TRBD1 (5 bases). CDR1 and CDR2 from the germline V gene are MDHEN and SYDVKM. The CDR3 loop spans 13 amino acids. V gave up 4 bases and J gave up 4 bases, with 10 bases separating them. The CDR3 loop reads CASSSGRGTEAFF. DNA of the CDR3: TGTGCCAGCAGTTCCGGTAGGGGCACTGAAGCTTTCTTT.

This clone came up a few times. The chain joins TRBV27 to TRBJ2-7; 9 bases are shared with TRBD1. The CDR3 is made up of 14 amino acids. Germline CDR1 MNHEY, CDR2 SMNVEV (reference sequence). V lost 6 bases, J lost 3 bases, and 6 bases stayed unmatched. The CDR3 DNA sequence: TGTGCCAGCAGCCGGACAGGGGCGTTCTACGAGCAGTACTTC. Protein: CASSRTGAFYEQYF.

The V call is TRBV28, the J call TRBJ1-4, with TRBD1 as a possible D gene (5 bases). Germline V gives CDR1 MDHEN, CDR2 SYDVKM. The CDR3 totals 15 residues. The V gene lost 6 bases and the J gene lost 7 bases, with 18 bases spanning the gap. The CDR3: CASSPVWAQGEKLFF. The CDR3 coding sequence is TGTGCCAGCAGCCCCGTGTGGGCGCAGGGTGAAAAACTGTTTTTT.

This chain connects TRBV5-4 to TRBJ2-7, with D perhaps TRBD1 (7 bases). V was cut by 0 bases and J by 5 bases, with 21 bases left in between. CDR3 length: 17 amino acids. CDR1 is SGHNT and CDR2 is YYREEE in the germline V gene (reference sequence). The CDR3 region has the DNA TGTGCCAGCAGCTTGGGGTTTCGCGGGACAGAATCCCACGAGCAGTACTTC. Its translation is CASSLGFRGTESHEQYF.

The sample holds one count of this clone. This chain uses TRBV7-3 with TRBJ1-1, with D possibly matching TRBD1 (5 bases). Germline V gene data show CDR1 as SGHTA and CDR2 as FQGTGA. The V gene lost 1 base and the J gene lost 3 bases, with 9 bases spanning the gap. There are 14 residues in the CDR3. The CDR3 here is CASSLRGDDTEAFF. The CDR3 nucleotides are TGTGCCAGCAGCTTAAGGGGGGATGACACTGAAGCTTTCTTT.

V gene TRBV7-3 combines with J gene TRBJ1-2; the match to TRBD1 covers 9 bases. The germline gives CDR1 SGHTA, CDR2 FQGTGA. The CDR3 loop spans 15 amino acids. V shed 5 bases and J 2 bases; nucleotides not matched to a gene: 6. The CDR3 region is CASSQKQGANYGYTF. Here the CDR3 DNA reads TGTGCCAGCAGCCAAAAACAGGGGGCGAACTATGGCTACACCTTC. Full variable domain (rest looked up from reference TRBV7-3 and TRBJ1-2): GAGVSQTPSNKVTEKGKYVELRCDPISGHTALYWYRQSLGQGPEFLIYFQGTGAADDSGLPNDRFFAVRPEGSVSTLKIQRTERGDSAVYLCASSQKQGANYGYTFGSGTRLTVV.

V is TRBV6-5 and J is TRBJ1-3; maybe TRBD1 (5 bases). Between the trimmed V and J ends, which lost 7 bases and 3 bases, there was a span of 13 bases. The V gene's germline CDR1 is MNHEY and CDR2 SVGAGI. This CDR3 is built from 14 residues. The CDR3 loop is CASISLGVGNTIYF. DNA for the CDR3: TGTGCCAGCATCTCCTTGGGGGTTGGAAACACCATATATTTT.

V usage is TRBV10-3 and J usage is TRBJ1-4; TRBD1 agrees at 8 bases. V lost 8 bases to trimming and J lost 8 bases; unmatched junction nucleotides: 4. The CDR3 totals 12 residues. Germline V gene lookup returns CDR1 ENHRY and CDR2 SYGVKD. The CDR3 DNA reads TGTGCCATCGGACAGGGCGGAGAAAAACTGTTTTTT. This sequence encodes CAIGQGGEKLFF.

The rearrangement links TRBV6-2 or TRBV6-3 to TRBJ2-3, with no clear D. Trimming cost V 6 bases and J 8 bases, with 18 bases left between them. Germline V gives CDR1 MNHEY, CDR2 SVGEGT. The CDR3 consists of 14 residues. The CDR3 bases are TGTGCCAGCAGCCCCACGGCTCCCCGAGGTACGCAGTATTTT. Translated, it gives CASSPTAPRGTQYF.

This clone has just one count. This rearrangement joins TRBV7-9 to TRBJ1-5, with D tentatively TRBD1 (5 bases). Trimming stripped 5 bases from V and 5 bases from J, with 10 bases between. Germline assignment: CDR1 SEHNR and CDR2 FQNEAQ (reference sequence). The CDR3 contains 13 residues. The CDR3 nucleotides are TGTGCCAGCAGCGCGTCGGGGGATCAGCCCCAGCATTTT. Translated: CASSASGDQPQHF.

The chain joins TRBV7-2 to TRBJ2-4; D is ambiguous. The CDR3 spans 14 residues. V lost 3 bases to trimming and J lost 1 base, with 7 bases between them. Germline CDR1 SGHTA, CDR2 FQGNSA. The CDR3 reads CASSFLVAKNIQYF. The CDR3 bases are TGTGCCAGCAGCTTCTTGGTGGCCAAAAACATTCAGTACTTC.

In this sample, this clone turned up once. CDR3 sequence: CAWSVQRGYGRYGYTF. The CDR3 DNA follows: TGTGCCTGGAGTGTACAACGGGGGTATGGTCGCTATGGCTACACCTTC. The rearrangement joins TRBV30 to TRBJ1-2, with a possible D match to TRBD1 (5 bases). Germline lookup yields CDR1 GTSNPN and CDR2 SVGIG (reference sequence). The CDR3 is 16 residues long. V lost 0 bases and J lost 4, with 18 bases in between.